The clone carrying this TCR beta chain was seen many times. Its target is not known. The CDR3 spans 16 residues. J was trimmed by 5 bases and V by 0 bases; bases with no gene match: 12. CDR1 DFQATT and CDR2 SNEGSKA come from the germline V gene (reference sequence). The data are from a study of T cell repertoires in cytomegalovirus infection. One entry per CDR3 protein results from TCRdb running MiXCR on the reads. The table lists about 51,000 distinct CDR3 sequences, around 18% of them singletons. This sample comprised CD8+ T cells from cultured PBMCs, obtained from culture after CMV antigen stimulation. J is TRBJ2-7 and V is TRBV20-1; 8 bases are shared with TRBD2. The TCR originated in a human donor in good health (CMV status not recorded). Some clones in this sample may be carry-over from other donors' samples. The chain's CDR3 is CSARDLEGTRIHEQYF. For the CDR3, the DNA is TGCAGTGCTAGAGATCTAGAGGGGACTAGGATTCACGAGCAGTACTTC.